This entry describes one T cell receptor beta chain. One junction end disagrees with the germline gene, perhaps due to a read error. This record comes from a study of blood T cell repertoires in COVID-19. Background on the study: COVID-19 samples from acute and convalescent phases originated in the United States, Italy and Spain. Sources were T cells, B-cell-depleted T cells, or PBMCs; the material itself was cDNA or gDNA.

The CDR3 consists of 12 residues. Repertoires were generated with immunoSEQ multiplex PCR, while TCRdb's copy carries only in-frame clones and drops some. The sample shows over 85,000 clones, approximately 85% of them seen only once. Sequenced input: peripheral blood. This sequence originates from a man between 35 and 55 years old with active or convalescent COVID-19. The rearrangement joins TRBV12-3 or TRBV12-4 to TRBJ2-7; 8 bases match TRBD1. Here the CDR3 DNA reads TGTGCCAGCACCTCTGCTGGGACAGGTCCACAGTTC. Translated: CASTSAGTGPQF.